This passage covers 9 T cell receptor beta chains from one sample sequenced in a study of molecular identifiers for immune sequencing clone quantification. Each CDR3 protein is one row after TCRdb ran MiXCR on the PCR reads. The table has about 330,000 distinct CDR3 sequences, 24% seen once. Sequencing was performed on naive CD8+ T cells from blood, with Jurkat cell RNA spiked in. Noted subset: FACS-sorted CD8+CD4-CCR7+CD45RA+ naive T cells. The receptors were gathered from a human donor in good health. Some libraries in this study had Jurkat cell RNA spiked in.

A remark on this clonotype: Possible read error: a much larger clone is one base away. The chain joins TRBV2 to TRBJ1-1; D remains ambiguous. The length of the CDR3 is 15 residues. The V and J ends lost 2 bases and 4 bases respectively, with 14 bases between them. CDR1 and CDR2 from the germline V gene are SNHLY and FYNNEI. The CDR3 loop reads CASSESPGGGTEAFF. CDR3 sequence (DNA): TGTGCCAGCAGTGAATCCCCGGGAGGAGGCACTGAAGCTTTCTTT.

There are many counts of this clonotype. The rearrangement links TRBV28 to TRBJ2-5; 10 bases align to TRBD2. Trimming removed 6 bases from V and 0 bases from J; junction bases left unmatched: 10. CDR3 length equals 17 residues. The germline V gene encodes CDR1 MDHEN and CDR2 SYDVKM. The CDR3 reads CASSSIGLAVYQETQYF. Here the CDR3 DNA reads TGTGCCAGCAGCTCAATCGGACTAGCGGTCTACCAAGAGACCCAGTACTTC.

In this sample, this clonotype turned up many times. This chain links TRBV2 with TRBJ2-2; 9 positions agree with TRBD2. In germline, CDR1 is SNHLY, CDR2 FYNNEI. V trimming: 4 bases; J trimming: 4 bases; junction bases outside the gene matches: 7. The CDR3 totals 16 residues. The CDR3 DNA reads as TGTGCCAGCAGTGCAGGAGCGGGGGGTTTCACCGGGGAGCTGTTTTTT. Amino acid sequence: CASSAGAGGFTGELFF.

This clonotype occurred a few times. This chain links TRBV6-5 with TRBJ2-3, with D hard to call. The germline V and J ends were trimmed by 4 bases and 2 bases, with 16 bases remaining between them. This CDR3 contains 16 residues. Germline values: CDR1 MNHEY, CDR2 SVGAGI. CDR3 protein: CASSSPKGQYTDTQYF. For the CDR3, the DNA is TGTGCCAGCAGTTCCCCTAAAGGGCAGTACACAGATACGCAGTATTTT.

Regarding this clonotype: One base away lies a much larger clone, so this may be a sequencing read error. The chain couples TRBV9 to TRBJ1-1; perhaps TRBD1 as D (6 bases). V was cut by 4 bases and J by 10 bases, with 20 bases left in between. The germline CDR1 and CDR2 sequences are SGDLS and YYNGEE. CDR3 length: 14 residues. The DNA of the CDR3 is TGTGCCAGCAGCCTGACCGGGGGCGAGGCTGGAGCTTTCTTT. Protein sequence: CASSLTGGEAGAFF. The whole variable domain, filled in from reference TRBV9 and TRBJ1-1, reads DSGVTQTPKHLITATGQRVTLRCSPRSGDLSVYWYQQSLDQGLQFLIQYYNGEERAKGNILERFSAQQFPDLHSELNLSSLELGDSALYFCASSLTGGEAGAFFGQGTRLTVV.

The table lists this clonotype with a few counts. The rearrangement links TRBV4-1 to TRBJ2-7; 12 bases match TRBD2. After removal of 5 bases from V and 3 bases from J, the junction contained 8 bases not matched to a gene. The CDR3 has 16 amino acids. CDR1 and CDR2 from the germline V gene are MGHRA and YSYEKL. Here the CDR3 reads CASSYLELAGGYEQYF. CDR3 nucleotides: TGCGCCAGCAGCTACCTTGAACTAGCGGGGGGCTACGAGCAGTACTTC.

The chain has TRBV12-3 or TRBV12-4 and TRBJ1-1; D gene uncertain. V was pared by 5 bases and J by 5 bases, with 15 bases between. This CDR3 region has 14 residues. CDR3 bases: TGTGCCAGCAGTCTCCTGCCCCAGACTACTGAAGCTTTCTTT. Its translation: CASSLLPQTTEAFF.

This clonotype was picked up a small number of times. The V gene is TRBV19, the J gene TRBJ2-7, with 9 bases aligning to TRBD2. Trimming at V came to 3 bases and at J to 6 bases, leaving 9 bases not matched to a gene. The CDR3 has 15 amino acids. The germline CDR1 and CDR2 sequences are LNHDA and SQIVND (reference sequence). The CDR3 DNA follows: TGTGCCAGTAGTATCGGCGGGGGGGCTGCAGTCGAGCAGTACTTC. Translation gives CASSIGGGAAVEQYF.

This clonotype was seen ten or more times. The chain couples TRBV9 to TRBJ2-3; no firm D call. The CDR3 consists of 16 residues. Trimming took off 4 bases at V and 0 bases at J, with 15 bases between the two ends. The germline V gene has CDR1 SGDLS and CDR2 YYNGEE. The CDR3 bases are TGTGCCAGCAGCACCCAGACAATAATGAGCACAGATACGCAGTATTTT. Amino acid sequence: CASSTQTIMSTDTQYF.